This is a list of T cell receptor beta chains from one sample in a study of spatial heterogeneity in lung cancer. Each CDR3 protein gets one entry after TCRdb re-called the 5' RACE reads with MiXCR. The table has about 17,000 distinct CDR3 sequences, about 22% seen once. Material: PBMCs, obtained at surgery. These receptors originate from a female donor with early-stage non-small cell lung cancer. The CDR3 runs from the conserved cysteine through the conserved F or W. D genes are given only for firm matches. Rows give clone size only sometimes, using once, few, many, or a class for an expanded clone.

j_gene | v_gene | d_gene | abundance | CDR3aa | CDR3nt
TRBJ2-3 | TRBV7-8 | NA | few | CASSFAPRATDTQYF | TGTGCCAGCAGCTTTGCCCCCAGGGCCACAGATACGCAGTATTTT
TRBJ2-5 | TRBV15 | NA | many | CATSRDQGHRSF | TGTGCCACCAGCAGAGATCAGGGACATAGGTCCTTC
TRBJ2-2 | TRBV7-9 | TRBD1 | once | CASSVNRGANTGELFF | TGTGCCAGCAGCGTAAACAGGGGCGCGAACACCGGGGAGCTGTTTTTT
TRBJ1-2 | TRBV28 | TRBD1 | medium-sized | CASLKPGTDGYTF | TGTGCCAGCCTTAAACCCGGGACAGATGGCTACACCTTC
TRBJ2-6 | TRBV6-2/TRBV6-3 | TRBD1 | NA | CASTAGGRNYPGANVLTF | TGTGCCAGCACCGCAGGGGGCCGAAATTACCCTGGGGCCAACGTCCTGACTTTC
TRBJ2-7 | TRBV20-1 | NA | many | CSARFLGRAYEQYF | TGCAGTGCTAGGTTTCTGGGTAGAGCCTACGAGCAGTACTTC
TRBJ2-7 | TRBV3-1 | NA | NA | CASSHNSASVTEQYF | TGTGCCAGCAGCCACAACTCGGCTAGCGTTACCGAGCAGTACTTC
TRBJ2-4 | TRBV20-1 | NA | many | CSARAGQQNIQYF | TGCAGTGCTAGAGCGGGACAACAAAACATTCAGTACTTC
TRBJ2-2 | TRBV6-2/TRBV6-3 | TRBD1 | NA | CASSYLGQGLTGELFF | TGTGCCAGCAGTTATCTTGGACAGGGCCTTACCGGGGAGCTGTTTTTT
TRBJ1-6 | TRBV10-3 | NA | many | CAIKTDNSPLHF | TGTGCCATCAAGACAGATAATTCACCCCTCCACTTT
TRBJ2-7 | TRBV10-3 | TRBD2 | many | CAISAGAGEQYF | TGTGCCATCAGTGCGGGAGCGGGGGAGCAGTACTTC
TRBJ1-2 | TRBV29-1 | NA | medium-sized | CSVPGTRLNGYTF | TGCAGCGTTCCCGGGACGAGACTTAATGGCTACACCTTC
TRBJ2-1 | TRBV6-5 | TRBD2 | many | CASSSGTSSAEQFF | TGTGCCAGCAGTTCCGGGACTAGCTCGGCTGAGCAGTTCTTC
TRBJ2-3 | TRBV12-3/TRBV12-4 | TRBD2 | medium-sized | CASSLGGSADTQYF | TGTGCCAGCAGTTTGGGCGGGAGTGCAGATACGCAGTATTTT
TRBJ2-5 | TRBV20-1 | NA | NA | CSARAHGRGQETQYF | TGCAGTGCTAGGGCCCATGGGCGAGGCCAAGAGACCCAGTACTTC
TRBJ2-7 | TRBV11-2 | NA | many | CASSLDPSGDYEQYF | TGTGCCAGCAGCTTAGATCCGTCCGGGGACTACGAGCAGTACTTC